The T cell receptor (beta chain) described here comes from a study of blood T cell repertoires in COVID-19. Study details: Acute and convalescent COVID-19 samples came from the United States, Italy and Spain. PBMCs, B-cell-depleted T cells, or T cells were the source of the cDNA or gDNA that made up the material.

Original analysis: By means of reference gene primer amplification, nucleated cell counts were estimated. Sequencing was performed with immunoSEQ multiplex PCR; in TCRdb, only in-frame clones are kept and a portion is missing. The D gene and trimming were derived from the DNA, and the V and J assignments and clone size from that table. The repertoire holds about 300,000 clones, with about 90% as singletons. Germline V gene lookup returns CDR1 SGHTA and CDR2 FQGNSA. This CDR3 is built from 13 residues. Between the trimmed V and J ends, which lost 6 bases and 1 base, there was a span of 6 bases. This chain connects TRBV7-2 to TRBJ2-2; weak D call: TRBD2 (6 bases). Input material: peripheral blood. The source is a woman aged 45 to 65 with COVID-19, enrolled during active disease. The chain's CDR3 is CASRRENTGELFF. The CDR3 DNA is TGTGCCAGCAGGCGGGAGAACACCGGGGAGCTGTTTTTT.